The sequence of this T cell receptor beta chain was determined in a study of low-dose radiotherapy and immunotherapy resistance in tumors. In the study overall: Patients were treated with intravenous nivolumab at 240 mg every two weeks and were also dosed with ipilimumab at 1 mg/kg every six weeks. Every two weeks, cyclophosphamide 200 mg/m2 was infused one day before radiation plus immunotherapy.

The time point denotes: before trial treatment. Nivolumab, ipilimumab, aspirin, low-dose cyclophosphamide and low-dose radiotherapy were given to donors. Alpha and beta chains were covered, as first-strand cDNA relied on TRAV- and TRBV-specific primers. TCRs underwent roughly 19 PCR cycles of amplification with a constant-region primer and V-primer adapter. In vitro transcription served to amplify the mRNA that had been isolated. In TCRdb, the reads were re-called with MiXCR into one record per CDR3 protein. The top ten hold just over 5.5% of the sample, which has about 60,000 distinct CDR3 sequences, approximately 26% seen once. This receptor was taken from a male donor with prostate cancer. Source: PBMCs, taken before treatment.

This CDR3 reads CASGLEGDTQYF. The CDR3 coding sequence is TGCGCCAGCGGACTAGAGGGGGATACGCAGTATTTT. The rearrangement joins TRBV5-1 to TRBJ2-3; 7 nucleotides agree with TRBD2. Trimming cost V 7 bases and J 6 bases; bases outside gene matches: 5. Per the germline V gene, CDR1 is SGHRS and CDR2 is YFSETQ. This CDR3 is built from 12 residues.